This is a list of T cell receptor beta chains from one sample in a study of cytomegalovirus exposure and HLA in healthy donors. The data were produced by immunoSEQ multiplex PCR, yet TCRdb's version contains in-frame clones alone and is incomplete. The data contain about 110,000 clones, 70% to 90% of them seen just once; the ten biggest clones take up more than 1.4%. The sequencing input was PBMCs. All receptors derive from a woman in her 30s in good health and CMV-seropositive. CDR3s include the opening cysteine and the closing phenylalanine or tryptophan. D genes are given only for firm matches. Not all rows give a size; the values are once, few, many and, for expanded clones, a class.

J: TRBJ1-5
size: few
D: -
V: TRBV7-2
CDR3: CASSARVNQPQHF
DNA: TGTGCCAGCAGCGCCAGGGTCAATCAGCCCCAGCATTTT

J: TRBJ1-2
size: -
D: -
V: TRBV4-3
CDR3: CASSQEGRGYDGYTF
DNA: TGCGCCAGCAGCCAAGAGGGTAGGGGGTACGATGGCTACACCTTC

J: TRBJ2-1
size: -
D: -
V: TRBV27
CDR3: CASSRKYRATWNEQFF
DNA: TGTGCCAGCTCCCGGAAGTACAGGGCGACTTGGAATGAGCAGTTCTTC

J: TRBJ1-3
size: -
D: -
V: TRBV5-1
CDR3: CASSLMGPGNTIYF
DNA: TGCGCCAGCAGCTTGATGGGGCCTGGAAACACCATATATTTT

J: TRBJ2-5
size: -
D: TRBD2
V: TRBV10-2
CDR3: CASSVEVAGRETQYF
DNA: TGCGCCAGCAGTGTCGAGGTAGCGGGGCGAGAGACCCAGTACTTC

J: TRBJ2-1
size: -
D: TRBD2
V: TRBV12-5
CDR3: CASGSGLAGSNEQFF
DNA: TGTGCTAGTGGTTCGGGACTAGCGGGGTCCAATGAGCAGTTCTTC

J: TRBJ2-5
size: -
D: -
V: TRBV7-9
CDR3: CASSPRGKDNEETQYF
DNA: TGTGCCAGCAGCCCGAGGGGGAAGGACAATGAAGAGACCCAGTACTTC

J: TRBJ2-6
size: once
D: -
V: TRBV4-1
CDR3: CASSPPGRAGANVLTF
DNA: TGCGCCAGCAGCCCCCCCGGCAGGGCTGGGGCCAACGTCCTGACTTTC

J: TRBJ1-2
size: -
D: -
V: TRBV7-2
CDR3: CASSLAIGRGNFGYTF
DNA: TGTGCCAGCAGCTTAGCGATTGGAAGGGGGAACTTTGGCTACACCTTC

J: TRBJ2-1
size: -
D: TRBD1
V: TRBV9
CDR3: CASSLQGTGSYNEQFF
DNA: TGTGCCAGCAGCCTCCAGGGGACAGGGTCCTACAATGAGCAGTTCTTC

J: TRBJ2-2
size: -
D: -
V: TRBV23-1
CDR3: CASSQSLPGYTGELFF
DNA: TGCGCCAGCAGTCAATCTCTCCCAGGGTACACCGGGGAGCTGTTTTTT

J: TRBJ2-5
size: -
D: TRBD2
V: TRBV2
CDR3: CASTPFLAGGGETQYF
DNA: TGTGCCAGCACCCCTTTTTTGGCGGGAGGGGGAGAGACCCAGTACTTC

J: TRBJ2-2
size: once
D: TRBD2
V: TRBV7-7
CDR3: CASSPRGGSTGELFF
DNA: TGTGCCAGCAGCCCTAGGGGCGGGAGTACCGGGGAGCTGTTTTTT

J: TRBJ2-7
size: -
D: TRBD2
V: TRBV7-2
CDR3: CASSRVAGDYEQYF
DNA: TGTGCCAGCAGTAGAGTAGCGGGAGACTACGAGCAGTACTTC

J: TRBJ1-1
size: -
D: -
V: TRBV5-6
CDR3: CASSLGGMGSVSTEAFF
DNA: TGTGCCAGCAGCTTAGGGGGAATGGGGAGCGTGAGCACTGAAGCTTTCTTT

J: TRBJ2-7
size: -
D: TRBD2
V: TRBV2
CDR3: CASSGLAGLYEQYF
DNA: TGTGCCAGCAGTGGACTAGCGGGTCTCTACGAGCAGTACTTC